This T cell receptor (beta chain) was sequenced in a study of post-analysis software for immune sequencing data. Study summary: Multiple sclerosis in the patients followed relapsing-remitting, secondary progressive and progressive-relapsing courses.

Unique molecular identifiers were built into the TCR beta cDNA libraries. TCRdb independently ran MiXCR on the PCR reads; one entry per CDR3 protein. The data hold about 160,000 distinct CDR3 sequences, with about 34% observed a single time. Whole-study results and caveats: Compared with controls, patients showed significantly lower normalized Chao1 diversity. Under the F measure, samples that were prepared in one batch clustered strongly together. Controls had lower frequencies than patients of 4 or 5 TRBV segments, which included TRBV5-6, TRBV5-1 and TRBV20-1.

A note on this clonotype: Its antigen is still unknown.

The ends were cut back, 8 bases at V and 3 bases at J, with 11 bases in the middle. This CDR3 region has 13 residues. Germline V gene sequence: CDR1 MNHEY, CDR2 SVGAGI. The V gene is TRBV6-5, the J gene TRBJ1-5; a possible D gene is TRBD1 (6 bases). Sequences were derived from blood, sampled after autologous hematopoietic stem cell transplantation. The clonotype was recovered from a girl between 10 and 17 years old with multiple sclerosis. CDR3 sequence (DNA): TGTGCCAGCGGCAGGGGACCCAATCAGCCCCAGCATTTT. Encoded protein: CASGRGPNQPQHF.